A single sample is the source of the 27 T cell receptor beta chains below, sequenced in a study of blood T cells in healthy people across ages. The second PCR ran about 7 to 12 cycles with a sample-barcoded 5' primer and J-beta primers. TCRdb re-analysed the 5' RACE reads in MiXCR, keeping a single row per CDR3 protein. This sample has more than 500,000 distinct CDR3 sequences, with about a quarter found just once. These data were likewise used in another study, on T cells of mothers and their children.

The material sequenced was blood. Source of these receptors: a boy aged 2 to 10 in good health.

Points on this clonotype: A much more abundant neighbour one base away suggests this may be a read error. The chain couples TRBV6-1 to TRBJ1-5; D may be TRBD1 (5 bases). V lost 4 bases and J lost 5, with 9 bases in between. CDR3 length: 13 residues. Germline CDR1 is MNHNS and CDR2 is SASEGT. CDR3 sequence reads: CASSGQSDQPQHF. The CDR3 DNA follows: TGTGCCAGCAGTGGACAGTCCGATCAGCCCCAGCATTTT.

This clonotype has a handful of counts. The chain employs TRBV12-5 and TRBJ2-5; TRBD2 is a possible D gene (6 bases). Per the germline V gene, CDR1 is LGHNT and CDR2 is FRNRAP. The CDR3 sequence is 13 residues long. V was clipped by 2 bases and J by 5 bases, with 9 bases between them. CDR3 in amino acids: CASGLFGGETQYF. The CDR3 nucleotides are TGTGCTAGTGGTTTGTTTGGGGGGGAGACCCAGTACTTC.

The J gene is TRBJ2-5, the V gene TRBV13; the match to TRBD2 covers 7 bases. The trim removed 2 bases at V and 3 bases at J, leaving 6 bases unmatched. The CDR3 length is 15 residues. Germline V CDR1 and CDR2: PRHDT, FYEKMQ (reference sequence). The CDR3 protein is CASSLRGRLEETQYF. DNA for the CDR3: TGTGCCAGCAGCTTACGCGGGAGATTAGAAGAGACCCAGTACTTC.

This clonotype was counted a few times. The V gene is TRBV12-3 or TRBV12-4, the J gene TRBJ1-1; the D is unclear. Trimming shortened V by 3 bases and J by 5 bases, and 7 bases separated the two germline ends. The CDR3 extends over 12 amino acids. The CDR3 reads CASSFPGTEAFF. The CDR3 nucleotides are TGTGCCAGCAGTTTCCCGGGGACTGAAGCTTTCTTT.

This clonotype appeared a few times. V and J are TRBV11-2 and TRBJ2-4; maybe TRBD1 (5 bases). This CDR3 has 14 residues. Trimming removed 5 bases from V and 1 base from J, with 9 bases in between. Germline values: CDR1 SGHAT, CDR2 FQNNGV. This CDR3 is CASSNQGAKNIQYF. The CDR3 DNA reads as TGTGCCAGCAGCAACCAGGGTGCCAAAAACATTCAGTACTTC.

V and J are TRBV11-2 and TRBJ2-3, with 12 positions matching TRBD2. Germline CDR1 is SGHAT and CDR2 is FQNNGV. The CDR3 totals 13 residues. J gave up 5 bases and V 8 bases, and 2 bases lay outside the gene matches. CDR3 nucleotides: TGTGCCAGCCTAGCGGGAGGGGTAGATACGCAGTATTTT. It specifies CASLAGGVDTQYF.

The J gene is TRBJ2-1, the V gene TRBV20-1; possibly TRBD2 for D (6 bases). Germline V gives CDR1 DFQATT, CDR2 SNEGSKA (reference sequence). Trimming took 1 base from V and 7 from J, leaving 8 bases between them. The CDR3 sequence is 12 residues long. CDR3 region: CSARAAGNEQFF. DNA of the CDR3: TGCAGTGCTAGAGCTGCGGGAAATGAGCAGTTCTTC.

This clonotype was recorded a few times. V is TRBV10-3 and J is TRBJ2-5; 8 nucleotides align to TRBD2. Matching the DNA end better, TRBJ2-7 makes the J call doubtful. CDR1 and CDR2 from the germline V gene are ENHRY and SYGVKD. The CDR3 runs 14 residues. CDR3 DNA: TGTGCCATCAGTGGACTAGCGTTCTCCTACGAGCAGTACTTC. Its translation: CAISGLAFSYEQYF.

This clonotype was detected a few times. The genes are TRBV9 and TRBJ2-1, with TRBD2 identical over 8 bases. Trimming cost V 4 bases and J 5 bases; bases outside gene matches: 8. This CDR3 comprises 15 residues. The germline V gene has CDR1 SGDLS and CDR2 YYNGEE. Written as DNA, the CDR3 is TGTGCCAGCAGCCCCGGGGGGGCCTGGGACAATGAGCAGTTCTTC. Encoded protein: CASSPGGAWDNEQFF. The whole variable domain, filled in from reference TRBV9 and TRBJ2-1, reads DSGVTQTPKHLITATGQRVTLRCSPRSGDLSVYWYQQSLDQGLQFLIQYYNGEERAKGNILERFSAQQFPDLHSELNLSSLELGDSALYFCASSPGGAWDNEQFFGPGTRLTVL.

V is TRBV5-5 and J is TRBJ1-2; D not resolved. Germline V gene sequence: CDR1 SGHKS, CDR2 YYEKEE (reference sequence). Trimming pared 2 bases from V and 2 bases from J, leaving 7 bases between. The CDR3 contains 13 residues. The DNA for the CDR3 is TGTGCCAGCAGCTTTACAGAGAACTATGGCTACACCTTC. Its translation is CASSFTENYGYTF.

V usage is TRBV5-1 and J usage is TRBJ2-5; a possible D gene is TRBD2 (5 bases). Trimming removed 3 bases at V and 5 bases at J, with 17 bases between. The CDR3 is 15 residues long. Germline assignment: CDR1 SGHRS and CDR2 YFSETQ. CDR3 amino acids: CASSSLGSPAETQYF. CDR3 sequence (DNA): TGCGCCAGCAGCTCCTTGGGGAGTCCAGCGGAGACCCAGTACTTC.

This clonotype was seen a handful of times. The chain uses TRBV6-6 and TRBJ2-5, with 15 nucleotides matching TRBD2. The last part of the DNA fits TRBJ2-1 better; the J call may be wrong. The germline gives CDR1 MNHNY, CDR2 SVGAGI (reference sequence). This CDR3 is 16 amino acids long. In DNA, the CDR3 is TGTGCCAGCAGTTACGGGACTAGCGGGAGGTTAGATGAGCAGTTCTTC. As protein: CASSYGTSGRLDEQFF.

The rearrangement uses TRBV6-1 and TRBJ1-1; no clear D gene. This CDR3 is 13 amino acids long. The V gene lost 9 bases and the J gene lost 3 bases, with 14 bases spanning the gap. Germline assignment: CDR1 MNHNS and CDR2 SASEGT. CDR3 in amino acids: CASRTVGYTEAFF. CDR3 DNA: TGTGCCAGTAGAACAGTGGGTTACACTGAAGCTTTCTTT.

The chain recombines TRBV3-1 with TRBJ1-3; D is ambiguous. The CDR3 runs 15 residues. Trimming shortened V by 0 bases and J by 0 bases, and 6 bases separated the two germline ends. Per germline, CDR1 LGHDT and CDR2 YNNKEL (reference sequence). The CDR3 sequence is CASSQERNSGNTIYF. The CDR3 DNA reads as TGTGCCAGCAGCCAAGAACGCAACTCTGGAAACACCATATATTTT.

This clonotype was seen many times. This chain connects TRBV6-5 to TRBJ1-1, with D hard to call. The germline V gene encodes CDR1 MNHEY and CDR2 SVGAGI. The CDR3 has 11 amino acids. With 4 bases removed from V and 7 bases from J, the gap between germline ends came to 7 bases. The DNA of the CDR3 is TGTGCCAGCAGTTTGGAAGATGAAGCTTTCTTT. The encoded protein is CASSLEDEAFF.

This clonotype turned up a few times. The chain has TRBV12-3 or TRBV12-4 and TRBJ2-7; TRBD2 might be the D (6 bases). Trimming removed 2 bases at V and 5 bases at J, with 13 bases between. CDR3 length: 14 amino acids. The CDR3 is CASSLYGSDNEQYF. CDR3 in DNA: TGTGCCAGCAGTTTATACGGGAGTGACAACGAGCAGTACTTC.

The chain recombines TRBV5-1 with TRBJ1-2; 7 bases are shared with TRBD1. Germline CDR1 reads SGHRS; CDR2 reads YFSETQ. Losses at the gene ends were 7 bases for V and 2 bases for J; bases not matched to a gene: 14. The CDR3 consists of 16 residues. The CDR3 is CASRGLRQGWNYGYTF. CDR3 nucleotides: TGCGCCAGCCGTGGACTCCGACAGGGTTGGAACTATGGCTACACCTTC.

This chain connects TRBV20-1 to TRBJ2-4, with 11 nucleotides matching TRBD2. The trim removed 1 base at V and 0 bases at J, leaving 17 bases unmatched. CDR3 length: 21 residues. Per germline, CDR1 DFQATT and CDR2 SNEGSKA (reference sequence). The CDR3 here is CSARVRYKGLAVFLAKNIQYF. The CDR3 DNA follows: TGCAGTGCTAGAGTCCGATATAAGGGACTAGCGGTTTTCCTAGCCAAAAACATTCAGTACTTC.

This clonotype has ten or more counts. The chain carries TRBV10-3 and TRBJ2-5; 10 bases agree with TRBD1. The J call may be in error: the DNA end matches TRBJ2-7 better. Germline V gene sequence: CDR1 ENHRY, CDR2 SYGVKD. This CDR3 spans 13 amino acids. CDR3 nucleotide sequence: TGTGCCACCACCGGGACAGGGGACGACGAGCAGTACTTC. This codes for CATTGTGDDEQYF.

The chain combines TRBV29-1 with TRBJ1-2; maybe TRBD1 (6 bases). Germline V gene lookup returns CDR1 SQVTM and CDR2 ANQGSEA. Trimming cost V 4 bases and J 6 bases, with 18 bases left between them. The length of the CDR3 is 14 residues. CDR3 protein: CSVVTGKLMDGYTF. The DNA of the CDR3 is TGCAGCGTTGTCACAGGGAAGTTGATGGATGGCTACACCTTC.

This clonotype was recorded a few times. This sequence joins TRBV7-6 and TRBJ1-1, with D unclear. The CDR3 covers 15 residues. Germline CDR1 and CDR2: SGHVS and FNYEAQ. Trimming left V 1 base short and J 0 bases short, with 9 bases between. CDR3 sequence (DNA): TGTGCCAGCAGCTTAGATAGGAGGTTGAACACTGAAGCTTTCTTT. Protein: CASSLDRRLNTEAFF.

The J gene is TRBJ2-7, the V gene TRBV5-1, with TRBD2 matching 7 bases. V trimming: 4 bases; J trimming: 7 bases; junction bases outside the gene matches: 11. The CDR3 is 14 residues long. The germline gives CDR1 SGHRS, CDR2 YFSETQ. CDR3 region: CASSPSGTAVEQYF. CDR3 coding DNA: TGCGCCAGCAGCCCAAGCGGGACGGCCGTAGAGCAGTACTTC.

This clonotype was observed a few times. The rearrangement uses TRBV12-3 or TRBV12-4 and TRBJ2-2; no clear D gene. The V end lost 6 bases, the J end lost 5 bases, and 10 bases lay between the germline ends. CDR3 length: 13 amino acids. The DNA for the CDR3 is TGTGCCAGCAGGGATAGAGCAACCGGGGAGCTGTTTTTT. Protein product: CASRDRATGELFF.

V and J are TRBV12-3 or TRBV12-4 and TRBJ1-6; D is unclear. The CDR3 totals 13 residues. Trimming shortened V by 2 bases and J by 6 bases, and 5 bases separated the two germline ends. DNA for the CDR3: TGTGCCAGCAGTTTAAACGGTAATTCACCCCTCCACTTT. It is translated as CASSLNGNSPLHF.

The chain couples TRBV14 to TRBJ2-5; 8 bases fit TRBD2. Near its end, the DNA agrees better with TRBJ2-1, so the J call may be wrong. The CDR3 runs to 16 residues. Germline loops: CDR1 SGHDN, CDR2 FVKESK. This chain's CDR3 is CASSQTGGPFRYEQFF. CDR3 in DNA: TGTGCCAGCAGCCAAACGGGGGGGCCATTTCGCTATGAGCAGTTCTTC.

This clonotype has more than one count but fewer than ten. This chain connects TRBV11-2 to TRBJ1-1, with D perhaps TRBD1 (6 bases). Per the germline V gene, CDR1 is SGHAT and CDR2 is FQNNGV. The CDR3 has 17 residues. V was shortened by 2 bases and J by 2 bases, with 18 bases between the two germline ends. The CDR3 loop reads CASSLIRGGRRNTEAFF. CDR3 nucleotides: TGTGCCAGCAGCTTAATTAGGGGGGGGCGGAGAAACACTGAAGCTTTCTTT.

This chain links TRBV5-1 with TRBJ1-2; 7 bases align to TRBD1. Germline lookup yields CDR1 SGHRS and CDR2 YFSETQ. V was pared by 7 bases and J by 4 bases, with 19 bases of the junction left unmatched. CDR3 length: 17 residues. CDR3 sequence reads: CASDLTGDLSLFYGYTF. CDR3 sequence (DNA): TGCGCCAGCGACCTAACAGGGGATCTATCCCTCTTCTATGGCTACACCTTC.